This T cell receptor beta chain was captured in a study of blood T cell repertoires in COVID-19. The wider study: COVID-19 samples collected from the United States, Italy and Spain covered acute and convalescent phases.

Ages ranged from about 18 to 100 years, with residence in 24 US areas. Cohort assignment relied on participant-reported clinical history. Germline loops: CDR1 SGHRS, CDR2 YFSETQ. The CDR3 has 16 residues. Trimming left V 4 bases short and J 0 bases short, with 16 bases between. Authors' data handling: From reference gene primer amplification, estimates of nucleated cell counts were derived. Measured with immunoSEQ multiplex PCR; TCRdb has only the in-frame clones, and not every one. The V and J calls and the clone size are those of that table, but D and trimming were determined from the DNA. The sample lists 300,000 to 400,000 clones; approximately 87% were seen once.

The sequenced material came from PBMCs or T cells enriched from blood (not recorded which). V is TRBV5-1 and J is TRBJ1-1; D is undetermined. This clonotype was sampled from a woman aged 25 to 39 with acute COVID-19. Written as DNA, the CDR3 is TGCGCCAGCAGCCGCCTTCCGACGGACTTGAACACTGAAGCTTTCTTT. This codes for CASSRLPTDLNTEAFF.